Only a few counts were recorded for the clone carrying this T cell receptor (beta chain). Peripheral blood genomic DNA, not sorted cells or RNA, was the template. The sample belongs to a study of T cell repertoires in aging, cancer and after chemotherapy. Rearranged V-D-J TRB sequences were amplified with a mixed TRB-A/B primer pool. TCRdb redid the calling of the multiplex PCR reads with MiXCR, one entry per CDR3 protein. The data contain about 3,000 distinct CDR3 sequences, 30% to 40% of them singletons. Trimming removed 6 bases from V and 4 bases from J, with 12 bases in between. The germline gives CDR1 MNHEY, CDR2 SVGAGI. This CDR3 contains 13 residues.

Material: blood. The chain uses TRBV6-5 and TRBJ1-2; tentatively, D is TRBD1 (6 bases). This receptor was identified in a human donor in good health. CDR3 sequence: CASRKDRTYGYTF. CDR3 sequence (DNA): TGTGCCAGCAGAAAAGACAGGACCTATGGCTACACCTTC.